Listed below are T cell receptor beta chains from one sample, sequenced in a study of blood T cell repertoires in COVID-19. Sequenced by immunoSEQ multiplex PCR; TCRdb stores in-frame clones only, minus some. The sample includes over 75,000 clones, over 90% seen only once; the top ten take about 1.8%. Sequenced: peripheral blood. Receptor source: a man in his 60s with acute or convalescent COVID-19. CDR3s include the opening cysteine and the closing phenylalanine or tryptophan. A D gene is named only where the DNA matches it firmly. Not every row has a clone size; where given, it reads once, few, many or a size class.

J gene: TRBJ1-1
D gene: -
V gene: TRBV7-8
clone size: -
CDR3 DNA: TGTGCCAGCAGCTCGATGGACAGTCTGAACACTGAAGCTTTCTTT
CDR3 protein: CASSSMDSLNTEAFF

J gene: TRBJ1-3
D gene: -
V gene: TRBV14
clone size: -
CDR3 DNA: TGTGCCGTAAGGGGACTTCTCAACACCATATATTTT
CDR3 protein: CAVRGLLNTIYF

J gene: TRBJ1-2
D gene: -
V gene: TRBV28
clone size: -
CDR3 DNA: TGTGCCAGCAGTTTACCCGGGTCAGGGAACTATGGCTACACCTTC
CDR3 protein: CASSLPGSGNYGYTF

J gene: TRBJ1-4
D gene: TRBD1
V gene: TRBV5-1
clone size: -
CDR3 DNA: TGCGCCAGCAGCTTGGGCCCCGGGACAGGGGGTGAAAAACTGTTTTTT
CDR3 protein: CASSLGPGTGGEKLFF

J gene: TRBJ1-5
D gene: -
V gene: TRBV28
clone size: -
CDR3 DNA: TGTGCCAGCAGTTTGAACAGGAACCAGCCCCAGCATTTT
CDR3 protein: CASSLNRNQPQHF

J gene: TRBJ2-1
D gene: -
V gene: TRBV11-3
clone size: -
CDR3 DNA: TGTGCCAGCACAGGAATCCCCTACAATGAGCAGTTCTTC
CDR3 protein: CASTGIPYNEQFF

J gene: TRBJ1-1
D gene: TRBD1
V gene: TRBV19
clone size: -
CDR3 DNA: TGTGCCAGTAGTACCAGGGGGCGCGACACTGAAGCTTTCTTT
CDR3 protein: CASSTRGRDTEAFF

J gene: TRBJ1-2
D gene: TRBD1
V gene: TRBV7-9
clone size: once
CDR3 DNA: TGTGCCAGCAGCTCCGCCGGGACAGGAGGGGATGGCTACACCTTC
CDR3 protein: CASSSAGTGGDGYTF

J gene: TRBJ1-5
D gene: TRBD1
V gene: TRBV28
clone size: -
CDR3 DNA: TGTGCCAGCAGTTCGACGACAGGGTATGCTCAGCCCCAGCATTTT
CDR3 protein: CASSSTTGYAQPQHF

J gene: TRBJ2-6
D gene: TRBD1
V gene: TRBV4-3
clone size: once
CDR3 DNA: TGCGCCAGCAGCCAAGATATCGTTTGGGGACAGGCGAACTCTGGGGCCAACGTCCTGACTTTC
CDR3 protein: CASSQDIVWGQANSGANVLTF

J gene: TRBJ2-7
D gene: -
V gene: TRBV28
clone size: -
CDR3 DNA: TGTGCCAGTGGAGGCGTCAACGCCTACGAGCAGTACTTC
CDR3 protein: CASGGVNAYEQYF

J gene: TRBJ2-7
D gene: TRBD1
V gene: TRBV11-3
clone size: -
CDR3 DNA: TGTGCCAGCAGCTTAGAATTTCCGGGACAGGCCTACGAGCAGTACTTC
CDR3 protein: CASSLEFPGQAYEQYF

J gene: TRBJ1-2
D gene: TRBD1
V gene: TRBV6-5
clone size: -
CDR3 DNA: TGTGCCAGCAGTTACTCGAGGTCCCAGGGGGCCTATGGCTACACCTTC
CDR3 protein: CASSYSRSQGAYGYTF

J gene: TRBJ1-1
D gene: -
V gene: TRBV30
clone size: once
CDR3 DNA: TGTGCCTGGAGCGCATCGGGTACGGTGAACACTGAAGCTTTCTTT
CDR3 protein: CAWSASGTVNTEAFF

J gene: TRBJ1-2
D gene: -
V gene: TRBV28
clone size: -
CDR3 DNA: TGTGCCAGCAGTCCCAACGGGCAGGGTTGGCTAATCAACTATGGCTACACCTTC
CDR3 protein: CASSPNGQGWLINYGYTF

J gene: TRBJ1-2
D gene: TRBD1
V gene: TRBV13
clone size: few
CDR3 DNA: TGTGCCAGTAGAAGGACAGGGGAGTCAGGCGGCTACACCTTC
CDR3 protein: CASRRTGESGGYTF

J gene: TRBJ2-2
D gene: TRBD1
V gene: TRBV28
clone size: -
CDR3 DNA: TGTGCCAGCAGTTTATCAGGGGGTGGCACCGGGGAGCTGTTTTTT
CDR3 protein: CASSLSGGGTGELFF

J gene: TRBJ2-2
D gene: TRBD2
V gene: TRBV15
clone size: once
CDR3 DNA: TGTGCCACCAGCAGGGGACTAGCGGGAGGGCCTTGGACCGGGGAGCTGTTTTTT
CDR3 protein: CATSRGLAGGPWTGELFF

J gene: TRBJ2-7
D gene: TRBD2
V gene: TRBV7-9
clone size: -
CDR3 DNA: TGTGCCAGCAGCTCCAGTACTAGCGGGAGCGAGCAGTACTTC
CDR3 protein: CASSSSTSGSEQYF

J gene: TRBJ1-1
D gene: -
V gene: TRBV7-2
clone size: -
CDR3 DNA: TGTGCCAGCAGCTTAGTTACGAGGAACACTGAAGCTTTCTTT
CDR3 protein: CASSLVTRNTEAFF

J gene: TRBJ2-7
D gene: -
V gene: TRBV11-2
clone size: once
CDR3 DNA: TGTGCCAGCAGCTTTGAGAACAGGGCGTCCGAGCAGTACTTC
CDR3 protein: CASSFENRASEQYF

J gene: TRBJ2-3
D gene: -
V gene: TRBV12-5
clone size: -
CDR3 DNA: TGTGCTAGTGGTTTGGTGGGGAGCGCAGATACGCAGTATTTT
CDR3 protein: CASGLVGSADTQYF

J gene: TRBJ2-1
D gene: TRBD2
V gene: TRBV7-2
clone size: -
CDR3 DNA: TGTGCCAGCAGCCTCCTAGCGGGATCTGGCAATGAGCAGTTCTTC
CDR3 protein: CASSLLAGSGNEQFF

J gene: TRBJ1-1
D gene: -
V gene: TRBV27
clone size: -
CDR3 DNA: TGTGCCAGCAGTTTAGCCAGGGGTTCGAACACTGAAGCTTTCTTT
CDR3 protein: CASSLARGSNTEAFF

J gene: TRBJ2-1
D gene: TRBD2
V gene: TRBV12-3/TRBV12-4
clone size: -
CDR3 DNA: TGTGCCAGCAGTTCTCAAGCGGGAGTCGAGCAGTTCTTC
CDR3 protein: CASSSQAGVEQFF

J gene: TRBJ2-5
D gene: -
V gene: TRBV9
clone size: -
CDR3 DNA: TGTGCCAGCAGCGTTTCGGGCGGGAACCAAGAGACCCAGTACTTC
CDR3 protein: CASSVSGGNQETQYF

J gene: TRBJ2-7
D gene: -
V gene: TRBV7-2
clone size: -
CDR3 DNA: TGTGCCAGCAGCTTGGGCAGCAACTCCTACGAGCAGTACTTC
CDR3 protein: CASSLGSNSYEQYF

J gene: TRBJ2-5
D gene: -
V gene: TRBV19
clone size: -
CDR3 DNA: TGTGCCAGTAGTATCGGGGGAATGGAGACCCAGTACTTC
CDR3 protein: CASSIGGMETQYF

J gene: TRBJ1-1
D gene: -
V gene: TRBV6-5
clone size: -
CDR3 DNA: TGTGCCAGCAGTTACAAGGCCGGATACAGCTACACTGAAGCTTTCTTT
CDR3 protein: CASSYKAGYSYTEAFF